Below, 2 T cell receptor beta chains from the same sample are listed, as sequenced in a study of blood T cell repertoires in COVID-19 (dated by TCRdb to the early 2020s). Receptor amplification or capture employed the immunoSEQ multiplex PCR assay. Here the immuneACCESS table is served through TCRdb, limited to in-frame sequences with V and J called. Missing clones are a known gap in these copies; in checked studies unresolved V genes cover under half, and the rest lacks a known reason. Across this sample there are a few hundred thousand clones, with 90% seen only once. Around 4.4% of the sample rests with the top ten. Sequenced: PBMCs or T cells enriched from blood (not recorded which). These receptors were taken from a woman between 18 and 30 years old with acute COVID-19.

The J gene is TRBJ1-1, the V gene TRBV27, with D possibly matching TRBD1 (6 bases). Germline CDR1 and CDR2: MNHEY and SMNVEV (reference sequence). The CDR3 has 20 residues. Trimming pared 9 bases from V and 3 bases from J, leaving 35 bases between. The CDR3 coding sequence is TGTGCCAGGCACCACGGGGGGGCGCGGGTGAGTAGCGTGAGAGACACTGAAGCTTTCTTT. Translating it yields CARHHGGARVSSVRDTEAFF.

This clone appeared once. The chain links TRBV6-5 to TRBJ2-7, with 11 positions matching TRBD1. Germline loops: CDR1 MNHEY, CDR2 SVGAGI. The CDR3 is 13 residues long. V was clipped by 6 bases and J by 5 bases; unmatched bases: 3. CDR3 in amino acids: CASRGQGAHEQYF. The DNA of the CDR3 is TGTGCCAGCAGAGGACAGGGGGCTCACGAGCAGTACTTC.